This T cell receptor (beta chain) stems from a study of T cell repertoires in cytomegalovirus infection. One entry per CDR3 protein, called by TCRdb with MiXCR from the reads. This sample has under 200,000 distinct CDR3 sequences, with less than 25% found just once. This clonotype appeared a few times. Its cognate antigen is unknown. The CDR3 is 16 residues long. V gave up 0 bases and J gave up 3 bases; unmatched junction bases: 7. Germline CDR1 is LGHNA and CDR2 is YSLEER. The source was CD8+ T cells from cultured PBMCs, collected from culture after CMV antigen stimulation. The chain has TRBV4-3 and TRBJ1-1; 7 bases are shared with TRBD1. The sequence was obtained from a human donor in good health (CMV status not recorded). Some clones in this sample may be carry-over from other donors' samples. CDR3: CASSQELDRVHTEAFF. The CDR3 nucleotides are TGCGCCAGCAGCCAAGAATTAGACAGGGTACACACTGAAGCTTTCTTT.